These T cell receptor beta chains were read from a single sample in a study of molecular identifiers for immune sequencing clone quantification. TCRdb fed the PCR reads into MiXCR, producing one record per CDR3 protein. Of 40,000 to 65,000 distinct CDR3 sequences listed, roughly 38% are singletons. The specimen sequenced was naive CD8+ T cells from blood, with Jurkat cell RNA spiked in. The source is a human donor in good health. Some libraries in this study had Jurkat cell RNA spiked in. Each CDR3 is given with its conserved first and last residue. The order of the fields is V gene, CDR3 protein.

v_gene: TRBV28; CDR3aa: CASHDLSYRDTQYF
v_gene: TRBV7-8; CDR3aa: CASASGARPGQYF
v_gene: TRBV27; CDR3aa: CASKLGGASYEQYF
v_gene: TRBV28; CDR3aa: CASRVSGSYEQYF
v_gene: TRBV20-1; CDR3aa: CSARRLAERNEQFF
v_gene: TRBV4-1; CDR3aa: CASSQVTQASNEQNF
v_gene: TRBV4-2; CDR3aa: CASSQPDRDWTQYF
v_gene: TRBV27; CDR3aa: CASSLYSSGSYNAQFF
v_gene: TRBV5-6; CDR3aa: CASSLGVFSTDTQYF
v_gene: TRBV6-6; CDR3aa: CASSPVPDTQYF
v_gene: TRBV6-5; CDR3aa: CASSSRFYRVGTEAFF
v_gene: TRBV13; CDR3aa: CASSKGLAGAYGSTDTQYF
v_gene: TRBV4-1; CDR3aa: CASSQDPRQINQPQHF
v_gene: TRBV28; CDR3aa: CASSYRPGQGIYEQYF
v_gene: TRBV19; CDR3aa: CASSSQRGRNQPQHF
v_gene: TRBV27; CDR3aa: CASSFRAGVGYEQYF
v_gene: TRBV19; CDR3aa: CASSSSLAGPSEEQYF
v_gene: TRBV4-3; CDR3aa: CASSHGALTDTQYF
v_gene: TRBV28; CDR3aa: CASSLFAPTLEETQYF
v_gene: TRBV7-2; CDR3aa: CASSLASWDEQYF
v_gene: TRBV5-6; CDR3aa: CASSWGEGIETQYF
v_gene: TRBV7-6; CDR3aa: CASSDLGQGGREQYF
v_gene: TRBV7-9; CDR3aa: CASETTGTRAIKLYSGANVLTF